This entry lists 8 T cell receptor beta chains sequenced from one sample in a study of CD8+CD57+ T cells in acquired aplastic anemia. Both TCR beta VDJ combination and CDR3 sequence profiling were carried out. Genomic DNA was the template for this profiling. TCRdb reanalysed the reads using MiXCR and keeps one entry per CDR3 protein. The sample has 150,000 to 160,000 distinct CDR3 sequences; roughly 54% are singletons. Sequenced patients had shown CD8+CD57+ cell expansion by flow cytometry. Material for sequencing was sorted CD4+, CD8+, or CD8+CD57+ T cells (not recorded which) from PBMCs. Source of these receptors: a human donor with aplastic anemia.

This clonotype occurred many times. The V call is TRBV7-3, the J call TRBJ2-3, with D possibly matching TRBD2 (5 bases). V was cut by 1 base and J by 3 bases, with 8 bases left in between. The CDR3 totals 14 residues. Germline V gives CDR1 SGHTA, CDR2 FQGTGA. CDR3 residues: CASSLSTGTDTQYF. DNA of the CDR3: TGTGCCAGCAGCTTAAGTACGGGGACAGATACGCAGTATTTT.

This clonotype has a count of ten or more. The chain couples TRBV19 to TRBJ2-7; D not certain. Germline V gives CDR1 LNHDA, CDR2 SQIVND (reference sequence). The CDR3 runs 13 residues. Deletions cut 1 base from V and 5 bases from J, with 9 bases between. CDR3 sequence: CASSIGKGNEQYF. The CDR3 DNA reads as TGTGCCAGTAGTATAGGGAAGGGCAACGAGCAGTACTTC. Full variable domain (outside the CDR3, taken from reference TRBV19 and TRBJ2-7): DGGITQSPKYLFRKEGQNVTLSCEQNLNHDAMYWYRQDPGQGLRLIYYSQIVNDFQKGDIAEGYSVSREKKESFPLTVTSAQKNPTAFYLCASSIGKGNEQYFGPGTRLTVT.

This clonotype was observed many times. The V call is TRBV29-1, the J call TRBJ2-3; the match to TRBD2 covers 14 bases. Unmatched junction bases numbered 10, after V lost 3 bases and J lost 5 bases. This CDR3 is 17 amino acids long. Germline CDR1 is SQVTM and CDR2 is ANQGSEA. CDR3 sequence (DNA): TGCAGCGTTGATAGGGTAGGACTAGCGGGGGGCGAAGATACGCAGTATTTT. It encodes CSVDRVGLAGGEDTQYF.

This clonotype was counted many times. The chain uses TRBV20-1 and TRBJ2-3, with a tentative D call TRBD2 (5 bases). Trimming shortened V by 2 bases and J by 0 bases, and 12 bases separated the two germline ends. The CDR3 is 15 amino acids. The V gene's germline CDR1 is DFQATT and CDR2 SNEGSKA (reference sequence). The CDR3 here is CSARWRRTSTDTQYF. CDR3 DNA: TGCAGTGCTAGATGGCGCAGGACTAGCACAGATACGCAGTATTTT.

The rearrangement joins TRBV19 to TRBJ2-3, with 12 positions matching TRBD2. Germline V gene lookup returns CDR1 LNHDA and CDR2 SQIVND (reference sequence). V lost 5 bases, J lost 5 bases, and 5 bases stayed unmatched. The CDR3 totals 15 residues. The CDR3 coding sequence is TGTGCCAGTAGTCCGGGACTAGCGGGTCTAGATACGCAGTATTTT. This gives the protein CASSPGLAGLDTQYF.

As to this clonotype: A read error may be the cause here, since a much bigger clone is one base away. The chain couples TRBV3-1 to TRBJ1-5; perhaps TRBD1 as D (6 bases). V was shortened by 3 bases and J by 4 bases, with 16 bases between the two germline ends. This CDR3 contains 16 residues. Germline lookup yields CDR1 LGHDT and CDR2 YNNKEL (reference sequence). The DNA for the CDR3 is TGTGCCAGCAGCCAGGGGGCAGGGCCAGCAAATCAGCCCCAGCATTTT. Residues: CASSQGAGPANQPQHF.

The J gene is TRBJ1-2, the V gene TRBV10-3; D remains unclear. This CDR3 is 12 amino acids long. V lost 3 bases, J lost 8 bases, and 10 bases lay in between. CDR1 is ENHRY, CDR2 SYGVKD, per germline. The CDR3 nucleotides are TGTGCCATCAGTGAAGGTAGGGCCGGCTACACCTTC. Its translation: CAISEGRAGYTF.

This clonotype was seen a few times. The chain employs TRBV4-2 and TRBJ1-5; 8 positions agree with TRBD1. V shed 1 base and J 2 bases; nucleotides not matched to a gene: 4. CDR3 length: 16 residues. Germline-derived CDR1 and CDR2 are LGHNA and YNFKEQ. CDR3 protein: CASSQAGGLGNQPQHF. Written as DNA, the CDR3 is TGTGCCAGCAGCCAAGCAGGGGGCCTGGGCAATCAGCCCCAGCATTTT.